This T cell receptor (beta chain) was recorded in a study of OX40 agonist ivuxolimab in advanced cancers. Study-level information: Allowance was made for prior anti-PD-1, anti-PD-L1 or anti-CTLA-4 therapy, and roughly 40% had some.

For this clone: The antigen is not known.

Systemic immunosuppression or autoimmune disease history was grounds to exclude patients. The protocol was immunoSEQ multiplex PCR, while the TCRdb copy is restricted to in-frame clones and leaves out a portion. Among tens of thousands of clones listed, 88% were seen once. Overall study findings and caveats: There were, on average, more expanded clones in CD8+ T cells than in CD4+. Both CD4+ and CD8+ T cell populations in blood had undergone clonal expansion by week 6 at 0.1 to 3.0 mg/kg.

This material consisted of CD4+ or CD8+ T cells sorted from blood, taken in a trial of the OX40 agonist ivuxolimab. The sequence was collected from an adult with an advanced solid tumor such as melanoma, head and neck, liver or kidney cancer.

CDR3 DNA sequence: TGTGCCAGCAGCCCCCGGGAGGCAGGGAAAGAGGACACCATATATTTT. Translation gives CASSPREAGKEDTIYF. V and J are TRBV28 and TRBJ1-3; D possibly corresponds to TRBD1 (5 bases). Trimming cost V 6 bases and J 8 bases, with 23 bases left between them. The CDR3 covers 16 residues. CDR1 and CDR2 (germline): MDHEN, SYDVKM.